One T cell receptor beta chain is described in this entry. The data belong to a study of ipilimumab plus nivolumab after autologous stem cell transplantation. Study information: Typical patient got roughly 5 ipilimumab doses and seven to nine nivolumab doses (median).

Assay: immunoSEQ multiplex PCR; the TCRdb copy retains only in-frame clones and omits some. The table includes 77,000 or so clones, 65% to 85% detected once. Patients got ipilimumab 1 mg/kg beginning 14 to 28 days post-transplant. Patients received nivolumab 3 mg/kg at weeks 1, 4, 7, 10, then fortnightly to week 26. Germline CDR1 GTSNPN, CDR2 SVGIG (reference sequence). This CDR3 is 14 amino acids long. Trimming shortened V by 4 bases and J by 1 base, and 13 bases separated the two germline ends. This chain connects TRBV30 to TRBJ1-1; the D gene is possibly TRBD1 (5 bases). The input for sequencing was PBMCs, taken in a trial of ipilimumab plus nivolumab as post-transplant consolidation. This clonotype originated in a male donor with diffuse large B-cell lymphoma. The CDR3 protein is CAWTLSRGNTEAFF. The CDR3 nucleotides are TGTGCCTGGACCCTTTCGAGGGGGAACACTGAAGCTTTCTTT.